The T cell receptor (beta chain) described here comes from a study of Ad26.COV2.S vaccination and SARS-CoV-2 variants (dated by TCRdb to about 2021). The study in broad terms: Donors in the vaccine arm were drawn from COV1001, a multicentre, randomized, double-blind, placebo-controlled phase I-IIa trial testing Ad26.COV2.S in healthy adults. Dosing of Ad26.COV2.S was intramuscular, at either 5x10^10 or 1x10^11 viral particles, delivered as one shot or as two shots spaced 56 days apart. TCRbeta repertoire sequencing served as the tool for gauging how specific and how broad the SARS-CoV-2-reactive T cell receptors were following Ad26.COV2.S vaccination. A total of around 32 samples were included in the TCR-sequenced set, comprising 19 Ad26.COV2.S vaccine recipients, 5 placebo recipients and 8 SARS-CoV-2 convalescent individuals. Trial participants were randomized into five groups of five: low-dose or high-dose Ad26.COV2.S given once or twice, or placebo on both occasions. Investigators did not know the trial group allocation while performing experiments and assessing outcomes.

What the authors observed across the whole study: The study was not powered for comparison of responses between vaccine doses or regimens. Vaccine and placebo recipients had similar non-spike TCR breadth, a finding consistent with the vaccine containing only spike. It was noted by the authors that total T cell responses may have been underestimated by the TCR breadth and depth analyses. Higher spike-specific TCR breadth was observed in Ad26.COV2.S recipients than in placebo recipients (P = 0.0014). After vaccination, substantial breadth of spike-specific CD8+ and CD4+ T cell responses was reported.

In light of the paper, this sample's treatment or condition label describes: 19 received Ad26.COV2.S at low or high dose, single or two shots; five or six received placebo; per-sample allocation not given. Repertoires of vaccine and placebo recipients were sequenced from samples taken on day 63 after the first injection. Cohort 1b enrolled around 24 adults aged 18-55 years at a single site in Boston, USA, between 29 July and 7 August 2020. Ad26.COV2.S consisted of a replication-incompetent adenovirus type 26 vector by which a prefusion-stabilized SARS-CoV-2 spike protein from the original Wuhan strain was expressed. The CDR3 goes from the cysteine to the phenylalanine over 14 residues. The entry retains the CDR3 DNA only, 42 bases that are in frame from base 1. CDR1 and CDR2 were assigned from the germline V gene (reference sequence) as LNHDA and SQIVND. Cut back by 3 bases and 5 bases, the V and J ends lie 13 bases apart.

This clone was seen only once. The antigen it recognizes is unknown. Base qualities are not recorded, but no much larger clone differs from it by a single base. TCRbeta CDR3 regions were sequenced with the immunoSEQ Assay. After extraction, genomic DNA underwent amplification by bias-controlled multiplex PCR, followed by high-throughput sequencing. In the original analysis: To quantify the absolute abundance of each unique TCRbeta CDR3 region, sequences were collapsed and filtered. T cell fraction was estimated by normalization of TCRbeta template counts to usable DNA, with usable DNA being measured through amplification of reference genes present in all nucleated cells. Repertoire TCRs were annotated as SARS-CoV-2-specific by exact matching of V gene, CDR3 amino acid sequence and J gene to a known reactive TCR set. The reference SARS-CoV-2 TCR set was derived from MIRA and filtered for enrichment in COVID-19-positive ImmuneCODE repertoires, a step that removed public or cross-reactive TCRs. Based on the MIRA antigens, annotated TCRs were further analysed at the level of specific ORF or position within ORF. Depth was the summed frequency of annotated unique rearrangements, while breadth was defined as annotated unique rearrangements over total unique productive rearrangements. TCR breadth was compared between groups using two-sided Wilcoxon rank-sum tests. Sourced from immuneACCESS, this table was stored by TCRdb with only in-frame sequences that have V and J called. A share of the clones is absent; for the studies checked, an unresolved V gene accounts for under half, and the remainder has no known explanation. V and J calls plus clone size are reproduced from that table; the DNA served to infer D and trimming. Present in this sample are fewer than 800,000 clones, roughly 90% of which were seen just once. The top ten clonotypes cover about 1.5% of the sample.

The chain couples TRBV19 to TRBJ2-5; TRBD2 is a possible D gene, resting on 8 matching bases. Here the sequenced sample was peripheral blood, taken in a trial of Ad26.COV2.S vaccine versus placebo. This clonotype was obtained from a person between 18 and 59 years old who received the Ad26.COV2.S COVID-19 vaccine or a placebo. The CDR3 is CASSIREGAETQYF. The sequenced DNA is TGTGCCAGTAGTATTCGGGAGGGGGCGGAGACCCAGTACTTC.